This T cell receptor (beta chain) came from a study of identical twins. The table lists this clonotype with a few counts. The V end was cut by 1 base, the J end by 5 bases, with 11 bases between. The germline gives CDR1 PRHDT, CDR2 FYEKMQ (reference sequence). The CDR3 has 14 amino acids. From the 5' RACE reads, TCRdb called clonotypes with MiXCR, one entry per CDR3 protein. The sample lists approximately 500,000 distinct CDR3 sequences, roughly 15% occurring once. In addition, the sample was reused for a study of yellow fever vaccine responses in identical twins.

The sample was CD4+ T cells sorted from blood. V is TRBV13 and J is TRBJ2-5; D assignment may be TRBD1 or TRBD2 (5 bases each). This TCR was recovered from a woman aged 18-29 years in good health. CDR3 nucleotides: TGTGCCAGCAGCTTAGTAGGGGAGAGGGAGACCCAGTACTTC. Amino acids: CASSLVGERETQYF.